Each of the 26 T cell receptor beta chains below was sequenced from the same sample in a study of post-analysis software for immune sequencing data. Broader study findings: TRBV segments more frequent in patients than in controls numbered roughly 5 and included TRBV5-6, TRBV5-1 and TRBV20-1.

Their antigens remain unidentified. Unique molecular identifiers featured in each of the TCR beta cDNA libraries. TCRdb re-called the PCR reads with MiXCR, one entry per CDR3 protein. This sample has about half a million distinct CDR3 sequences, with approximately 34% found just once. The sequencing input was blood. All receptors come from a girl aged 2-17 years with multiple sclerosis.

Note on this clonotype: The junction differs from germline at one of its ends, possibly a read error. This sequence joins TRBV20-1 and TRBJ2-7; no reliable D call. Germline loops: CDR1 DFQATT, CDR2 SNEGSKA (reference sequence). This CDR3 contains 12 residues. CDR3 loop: CSAGWAGYEQYF. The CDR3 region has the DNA TGCAGTGCTGGGTGGGCAGGCTACGAGCAATACTTC.

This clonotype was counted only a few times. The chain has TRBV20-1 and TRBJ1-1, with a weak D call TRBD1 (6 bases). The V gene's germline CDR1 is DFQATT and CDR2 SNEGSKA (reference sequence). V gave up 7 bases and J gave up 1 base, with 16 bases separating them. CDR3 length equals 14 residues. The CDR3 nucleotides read TGCAGTGGCCTAGGGGGGGCTGGGAACACTGAAGCTTTCTTT. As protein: CSGLGGAGNTEAFF.

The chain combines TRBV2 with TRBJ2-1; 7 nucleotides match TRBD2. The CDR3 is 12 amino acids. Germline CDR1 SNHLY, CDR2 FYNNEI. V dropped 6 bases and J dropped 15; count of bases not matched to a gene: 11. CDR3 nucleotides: TGTGCCAGCAGCTCCGGACGAGCGGGGTGGTTCTTC. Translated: CASSSGRAGWFF.

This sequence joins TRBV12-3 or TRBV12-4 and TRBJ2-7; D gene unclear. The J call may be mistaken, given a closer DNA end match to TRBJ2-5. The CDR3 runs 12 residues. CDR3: CASSRRKETQYF. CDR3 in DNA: TGTGCCAGCAGCCGGCGGAAAGAGACCCAGTACTTC.

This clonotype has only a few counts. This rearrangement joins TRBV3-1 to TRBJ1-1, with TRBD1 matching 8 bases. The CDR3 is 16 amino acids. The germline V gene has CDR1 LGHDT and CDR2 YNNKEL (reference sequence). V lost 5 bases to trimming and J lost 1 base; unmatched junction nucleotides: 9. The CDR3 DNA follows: TGTGCCAGCAGCACCCCAGGGACAGGACCGAACACTGAAGCTTTCTTT. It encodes CASSTPGTGPNTEAFF.

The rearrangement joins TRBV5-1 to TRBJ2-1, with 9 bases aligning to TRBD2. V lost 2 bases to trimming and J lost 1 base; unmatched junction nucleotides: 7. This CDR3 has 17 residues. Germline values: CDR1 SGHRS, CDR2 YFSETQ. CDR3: CASSFRRGGRSYNEQFF. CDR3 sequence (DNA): TGCGCCAGCAGCTTTAGGCGGGGGGGCCGATCCTACAATGAGCAGTTCTTC. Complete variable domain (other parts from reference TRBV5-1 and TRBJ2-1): KAGVTQTPRYLIKTRGQQVTLSCSPISGHRSVSWYQQTPGQGLQFLFEYFSETQRNKGNFPGRFSGRQFSNSRSEMNVSTLELGDSALYLCASSFRRGGRSYNEQFFGPGTRLTVL.

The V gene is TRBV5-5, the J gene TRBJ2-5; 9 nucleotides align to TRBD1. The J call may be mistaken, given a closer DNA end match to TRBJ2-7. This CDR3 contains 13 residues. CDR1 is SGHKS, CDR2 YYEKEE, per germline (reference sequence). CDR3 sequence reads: CASRNRGQGEQYF. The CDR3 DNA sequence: TGTGCCAGTCGAAACAGGGGGCAGGGCGAGCAGTACTTC.

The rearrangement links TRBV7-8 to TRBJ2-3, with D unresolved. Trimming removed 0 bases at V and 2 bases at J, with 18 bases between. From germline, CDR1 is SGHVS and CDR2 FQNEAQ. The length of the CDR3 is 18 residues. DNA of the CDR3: TGTGCCAGCAGCTTAGCGTTCTCGGCAGGACCTTTCACAGATACGCAGTATTTT. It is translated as CASSLAFSAGPFTDTQYF.

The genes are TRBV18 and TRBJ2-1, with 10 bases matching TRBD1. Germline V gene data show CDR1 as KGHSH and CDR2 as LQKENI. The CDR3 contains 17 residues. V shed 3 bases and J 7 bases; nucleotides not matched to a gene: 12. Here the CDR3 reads CASSPRVRTGGANEQFF. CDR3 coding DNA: TGTGCCAGCTCACCGAGGGTTCGGACAGGGGGGGCAAATGAGCAGTTCTTC. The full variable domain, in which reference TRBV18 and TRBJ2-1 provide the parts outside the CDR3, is NAGVMQNPRHLVRRRGQEARLRCSPMKGHSHVYWYRQLPEEGLKFMVYLQKENIIDESGMPKERFSAEFPKEGPSILRIQQVVRGDSAAYFCASSPRVRTGGANEQFFGPGTRLTVL.

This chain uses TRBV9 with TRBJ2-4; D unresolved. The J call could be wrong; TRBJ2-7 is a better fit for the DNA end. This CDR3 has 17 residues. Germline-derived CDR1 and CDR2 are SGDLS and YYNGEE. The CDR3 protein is CASSVGPDGRTPYEQYF. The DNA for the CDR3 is TGTGCCAGCAGCGTAGGACCTGACGGGCGGACCCCCTACGAGCAGTACTTC.

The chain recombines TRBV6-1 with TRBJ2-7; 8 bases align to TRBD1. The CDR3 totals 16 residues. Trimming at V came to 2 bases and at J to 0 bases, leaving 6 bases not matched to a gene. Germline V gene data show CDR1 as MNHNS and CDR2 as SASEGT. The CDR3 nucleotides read TGTGCCAGCAGTGAATATTGGACAGGGAGCTCCTACGAGCAGTACTTC. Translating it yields CASSEYWTGSSYEQYF.

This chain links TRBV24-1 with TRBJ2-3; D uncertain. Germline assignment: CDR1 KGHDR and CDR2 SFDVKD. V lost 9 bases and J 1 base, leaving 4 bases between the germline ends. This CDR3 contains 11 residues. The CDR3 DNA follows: TGTGCCACCGCCCGCACAGATACGCAGTATTTT. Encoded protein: CATARTDTQYF.

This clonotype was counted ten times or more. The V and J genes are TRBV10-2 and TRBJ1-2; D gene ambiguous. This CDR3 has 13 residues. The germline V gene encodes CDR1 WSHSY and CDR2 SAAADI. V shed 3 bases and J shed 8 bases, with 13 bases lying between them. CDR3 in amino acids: CASSERGWYGYTF. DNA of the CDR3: TGCGCCAGCAGTGAACGGGGTTGGTACGGCTACACCTTC.

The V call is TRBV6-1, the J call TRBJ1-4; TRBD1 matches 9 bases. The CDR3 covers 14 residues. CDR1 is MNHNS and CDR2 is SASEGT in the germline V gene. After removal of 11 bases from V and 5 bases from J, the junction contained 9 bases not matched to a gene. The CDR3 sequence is CAGTAGQGNEKLFF. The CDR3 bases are TGTGCCGGAACAGCGGGACAGGGAAATGAAAAACTGTTTTTT.

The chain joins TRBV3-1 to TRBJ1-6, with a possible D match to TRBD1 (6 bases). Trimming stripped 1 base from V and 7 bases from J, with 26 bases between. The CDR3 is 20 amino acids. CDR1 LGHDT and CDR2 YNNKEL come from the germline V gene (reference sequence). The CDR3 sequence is CASSQGQDEVYGGLNSPLHF. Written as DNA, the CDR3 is TGTGCCAGCAGCCAAGGACAGGATGAAGTATATGGGGGGCTCAATTCACCCCTCCACTTT.

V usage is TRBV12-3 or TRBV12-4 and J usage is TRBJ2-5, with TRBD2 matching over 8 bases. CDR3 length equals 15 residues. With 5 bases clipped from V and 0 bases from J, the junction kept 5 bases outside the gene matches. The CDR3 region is CASSPLRGDQETQYF. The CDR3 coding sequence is TGTGCCAGCAGTCCTTTGCGGGGGGACCAAGAGACCCAGTACTTC.

This chain's CDR3 is CASLRDSRNYGYTF. As DNA, the CDR3 is TGTGCCAGCCTTCGGGACTCTCGAAACTATGGCTACACCTTC. The J gene is TRBJ1-2, the V gene TRBV28; D is perhaps TRBD1 (5 bases). The germline CDR1 and CDR2 sequences are MDHEN and SYDVKM. This CDR3 is built from 14 residues. The V and J ends lost 8 bases and 2 bases respectively, with 15 bases between them.

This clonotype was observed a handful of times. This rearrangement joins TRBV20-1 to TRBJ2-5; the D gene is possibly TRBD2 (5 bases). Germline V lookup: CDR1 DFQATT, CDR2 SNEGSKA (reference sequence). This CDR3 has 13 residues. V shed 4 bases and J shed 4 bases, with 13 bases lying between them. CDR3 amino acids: CSATEGSRETQYF. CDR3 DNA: TGCAGTGCTACAGAGGGCAGTCGAGAGACCCAGTACTTC.

CDR3 nucleotides: TGCGCCAGCATCGCCCCGGACACCGGGGAGCTGTTTTTT. Its protein is CASIAPDTGELFF. J is TRBJ2-2 and V is TRBV4-1, with D unresolved. Germline assignment: CDR1 MGHRA and CDR2 YSYEKL. With 7 bases removed from V and 3 bases from J, the gap between germline ends came to 9 bases. The length of the CDR3 is 13 residues.

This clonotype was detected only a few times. The CDR3 spells CSPSGGGGIEQFF. The CDR3 DNA reads as TGCAGTCCTTCGGGAGGGGGGGGAATTGAGCAGTTCTTC. This chain connects TRBV20-1 to TRBJ2-1, with 8 bases identical to TRBD2. J was trimmed by 9 bases and V by 8 bases; bases with no gene match: 12. The CDR3 sequence is 13 residues long. Germline CDR1 is DFQATT and CDR2 is SNEGSKA (reference sequence).

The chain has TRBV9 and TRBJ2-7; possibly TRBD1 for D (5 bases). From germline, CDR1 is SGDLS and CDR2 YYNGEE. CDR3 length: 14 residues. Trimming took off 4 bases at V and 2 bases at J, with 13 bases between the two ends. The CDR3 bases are TGTGCCAGCAGCCCAGGACAACGAACCTACGAGCAGTACTTC. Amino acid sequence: CASSPGQRTYEQYF.

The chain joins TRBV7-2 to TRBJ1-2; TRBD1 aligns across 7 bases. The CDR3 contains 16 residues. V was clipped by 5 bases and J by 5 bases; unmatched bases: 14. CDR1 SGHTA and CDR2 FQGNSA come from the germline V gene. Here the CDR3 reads CASSHAGTAVLYGYTF. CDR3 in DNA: TGTGCCAGCAGCCATGCCGGGACAGCGGTATTATATGGCTACACCTTC.

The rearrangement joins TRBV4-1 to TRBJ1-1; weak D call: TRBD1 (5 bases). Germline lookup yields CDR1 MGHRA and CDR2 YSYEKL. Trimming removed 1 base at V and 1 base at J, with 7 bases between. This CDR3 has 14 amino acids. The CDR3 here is CASSQGGTNTEAFF. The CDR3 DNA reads TGCGCCAGCAGCCAAGGGGGCACGAACACTGAAGCTTTCTTT.

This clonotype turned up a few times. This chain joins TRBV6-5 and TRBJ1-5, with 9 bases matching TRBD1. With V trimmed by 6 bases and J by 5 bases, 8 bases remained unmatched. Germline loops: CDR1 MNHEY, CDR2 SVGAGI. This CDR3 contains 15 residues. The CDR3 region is CASSRGQGKDQPQHF. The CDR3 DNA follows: TGTGCCAGCAGCCGAGGACAGGGGAAGGATCAGCCCCAGCATTTT.

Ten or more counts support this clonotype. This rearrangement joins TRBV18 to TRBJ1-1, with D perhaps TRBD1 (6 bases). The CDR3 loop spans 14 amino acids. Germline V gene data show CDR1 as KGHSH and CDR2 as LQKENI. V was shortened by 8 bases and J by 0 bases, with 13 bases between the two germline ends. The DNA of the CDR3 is TGTGCCAGCAGTCCAGACAGGCTGAACACTGAAGCTTTCTTT. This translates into CASSPDRLNTEAFF.

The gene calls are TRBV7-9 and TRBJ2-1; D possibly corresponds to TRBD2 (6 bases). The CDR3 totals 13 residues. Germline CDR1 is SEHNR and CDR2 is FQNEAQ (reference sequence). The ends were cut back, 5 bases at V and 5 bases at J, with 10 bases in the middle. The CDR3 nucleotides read TGTGCCAGCAGCCCCCGGGAGCACAATGAGCAGTTCTTC. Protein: CASSPREHNEQFF. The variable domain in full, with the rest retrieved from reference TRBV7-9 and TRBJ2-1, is DTGVSQNPRHKITKRGQNVTFRCDPISEHNRLYWYRQTLGQGPEFLTYFQNEAQLEKSRLLSDRFSAERPKGSFSTLEIQRTEQGDSAMYLCASSPREHNEQFFGPGTRLTVL.